The rows below give T cell receptor beta chains drawn from one sample of a study of blood T cell repertoires in COVID-19. Some clones are missing from TCRdb's copy, which holds only in-frame ones; the method was immunoSEQ multiplex PCR. The table shows roughly 81,000 clones, with about 85% occurring only once. The source material was peripheral blood. Receptors were obtained from a woman in her 70s with acute or convalescent COVID-19. Each CDR3 is given with its conserved first and last residue. The D gene is left open where the match is weak. Only part of the rows carry a size: once, few, many, or a class if the clone is expanded.

J	D	size	V	CDR3	DNA
TRBJ1-2	.	.	TRBV19	CASRTFRGIGGYTF	TGTGCCAGTAGAACCTTTCGGGGGATAGGTGGCTACACCTTC
TRBJ2-5	.	few	TRBV19	CASSISRRGYETQYF	TGTGCCAGTAGTATCTCCCGGCGGGGATACGAGACCCAGTACTTC
TRBJ1-1	TRBD1	.	TRBV5-8	CANNRGPEAFF	TGTGCCAATAACAGGGGACCTGAAGCTTTCTTT
TRBJ1-2	.	.	TRBV11-3	CASSLDPRSNYGYTF	TGTGCCAGCAGCTTAGATCCCCGGAGTAACTATGGCTACACCTTC
TRBJ2-7	TRBD2	.	TRBV3-1/TRBV3-2	CASSQDLSGGFKQYF	TGTGCCAGCAGCCAAGATCTTAGCGGGGGGTTCAAGCAGTACTTC
TRBJ1-1	.	.	TRBV3-1/TRBV3-2	CASGFADTEAFF	TGTGCCAGCGGGTTTGCGGACACTGAAGCTTTCTTT
TRBJ2-3	TRBD1	.	TRBV5-1	CASSLVGTASDTQYF	TGCGCCAGCAGCTTGGTTGGGACAGCGTCGGATACGCAGTATTTT
TRBJ2-1	.	.	TRBV7-5	CVRSHHSRQGGHEQFF	TGTGTCAGAAGCCATCATTCTCGCCAGGGTGGGCATGAGCAGTTCTTC
TRBJ1-4	TRBD1	.	TRBV2	CANKRLTGEELFF	TGTGCCAACAAACGCCTGACAGGGGAGGAACTGTTTTTT
TRBJ1-6	.	.	TRBV12-3/TRBV12-4	CASSFSYSPLHF	TGTGCCAGCAGTTTTAGTTACTCACCCCTCCACTTT
TRBJ1-2	.	.	TRBV5-1	CASSLITGNYGYTF	TGCGCCAGCAGCTTGATTACAGGAAACTATGGCTACACCTTC
TRBJ2-1	TRBD2	once	TRBV2	CASSEGGTGEQFF	TGTGCCAGCAGTGAGGGGGGGACGGGTGAGCAGTTCTTC
TRBJ2-5	.	once	TRBV20-1	CSARDVKTQYF	TGCAGTGCTAGAGATGTAAAGACCCAGTACTTC
TRBJ2-1	TRBD2	.	TRBV6-1	CASSERLAGSYEQFF	TGTGCCAGCAGTGAACGACTAGCCGGGTCCTATGAGCAGTTCTTC
TRBJ2-5	TRBD2	.	TRBV5-1	CASSQARTVSGGLRGETQYF	TGCGCCAGCAGCCAGGCCCGGACCGTTAGCGGGGGGCTTCGTGGAGAGACCCAGTACTTC
TRBJ2-1	TRBD2	.	TRBV5-1	CASSWGLAGNEQFF	TGCGCCAGCAGCTGGGGACTAGCGGGTAATGAGCAGTTCTTC
TRBJ1-4	.	.	TRBV7-2	CASSLLGSRGEKLFF	TGTGCCAGCAGCTTACTAGGCTCCCGCGGTGAAAAACTGTTTTTT
TRBJ2-5	.	.	TRBV7-8	CASSFRAQEETQYF	TGTGCCAGCAGCTTTCGGGCACAGGAAGAGACCCAGTACTTC
TRBJ2-5	.	.	TRBV3-1/TRBV3-2	CASSQVDQETQYF	TGTGCCAGCAGCCAAGTCGACCAAGAGACCCAGTACTTC
TRBJ1-6	TRBD1	.	TRBV5-5	CASSTGTGTSPLHF	TGTGCCAGCAGCACCGGGACAGGGACTTCACCCCTCCACTTT
TRBJ1-5	.	.	TRBV27	CASSLRRYQPQHF	TGTGCCAGCAGTTTACGGAGATATCAGCCCCAGCATTTT
TRBJ2-7	TRBD1	.	TRBV10-2	CASSASEGQIYEQYF	TGCGCCAGCAGTGCCTCCGAGGGACAGATCTACGAGCAGTACTTC
TRBJ2-2	.	.	TRBV3-1/TRBV3-2	CASTPRGANAGELFF	TGTGCCAGCACCCCTCGGGGGGCTAACGCCGGGGAGCTGTTTTTT
TRBJ1-4	.	.	TRBV7-2	CASSARGTATNEKLFF	TGTGCCAGCAGCGCACGAGGAACTGCAACTAATGAAAAACTGTTTTTT
TRBJ2-5	.	once	TRBV11-3	CASSQGQHQETQYF	TGTGCCAGCAGCCAAGGACAGCACCAAGAGACCCAGTACTTC
TRBJ1-2	TRBD1	few	TRBV5-1	CASSLGTAGGLDYTF	TGCGCCAGCAGCCTTGGGACAGCCGGGGGTCTTGACTACACCTTC
TRBJ1-1	TRBD1	.	TRBV7-9	CASSFDGTGGAWAPTWAFF	TGTGCCAGCAGCTTCGATGGGACAGGGGGCGCGTGGGCCCCAACGTGGGCTTTCTTT
TRBJ1-4	.	.	TRBV9	CASSVGLYGELFF	TGTGCCAGCAGCGTAGGGTTATACGGGGAACTGTTTTTT
TRBJ1-6	TRBD1	once	TRBV5-1	CASSSGTGEYSPLHF	TGCGCCAGCAGCTCCGGGACAGGAGAGTATTCACCCCTCCACTTT
TRBJ1-2	TRBD1	.	TRBV30	CAWSVGQGAGYGYTF	TGTGCCTGGAGTGTAGGGCAGGGGGCTGGATATGGCTACACCTTC
TRBJ1-1	TRBD1	.	TRBV4-2	CASSWTGEMDTEAFF	TGTGCCAGCAGCTGGACAGGGGAGATGGACACTGAAGCTTTCTTT
TRBJ1-2	.	.	TRBV6-1	CASSELGGQGVYGYTF	TGTGCCAGCAGTGAGCTGGGAGGCCAGGGAGTTTATGGCTACACCTTC
TRBJ2-1	TRBD1	.	TRBV7-2	CASSLVLGGPNEQFF	TGTGCCAGCAGCTTAGTACTAGGGGGCCCCAATGAGCAGTTCTTC
TRBJ2-7	TRBD2	.	TRBV7-9	CASSLGSSREGEQYF	TGTGCCAGCAGCTTAGGAAGCAGTCGGGAGGGAGAGCAGTACTTC